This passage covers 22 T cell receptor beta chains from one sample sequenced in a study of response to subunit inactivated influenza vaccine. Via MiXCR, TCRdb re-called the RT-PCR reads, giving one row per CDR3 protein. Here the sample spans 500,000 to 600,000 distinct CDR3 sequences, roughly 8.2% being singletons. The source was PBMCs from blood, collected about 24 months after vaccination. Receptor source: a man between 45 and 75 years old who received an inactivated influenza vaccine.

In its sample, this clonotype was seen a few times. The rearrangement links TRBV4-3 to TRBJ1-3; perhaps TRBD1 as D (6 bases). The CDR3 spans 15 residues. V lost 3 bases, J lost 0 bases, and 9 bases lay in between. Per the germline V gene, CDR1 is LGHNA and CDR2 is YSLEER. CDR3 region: CASSQTGLSGNTIYF. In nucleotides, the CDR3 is TGCGCCAGCAGCCAGACAGGCCTCTCTGGAAACACCATATATTTT.

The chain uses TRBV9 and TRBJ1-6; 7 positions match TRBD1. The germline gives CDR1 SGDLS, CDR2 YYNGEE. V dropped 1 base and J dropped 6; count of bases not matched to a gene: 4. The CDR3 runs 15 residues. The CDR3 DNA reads TGTGCCAGCAGCGTAACTGGGACAGCTAATTCACCCCTCCACTTT. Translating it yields CASSVTGTANSPLHF.

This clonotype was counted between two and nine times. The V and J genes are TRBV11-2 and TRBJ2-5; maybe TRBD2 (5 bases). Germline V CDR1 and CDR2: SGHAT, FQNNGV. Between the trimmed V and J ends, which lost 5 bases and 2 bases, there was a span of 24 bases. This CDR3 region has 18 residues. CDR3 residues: CASSPETPLSGGQETQYF. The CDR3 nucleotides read TGTGCCAGCAGCCCGGAGACCCCTTTAAGCGGTGGACAAGAGACCCAGTACTTC.

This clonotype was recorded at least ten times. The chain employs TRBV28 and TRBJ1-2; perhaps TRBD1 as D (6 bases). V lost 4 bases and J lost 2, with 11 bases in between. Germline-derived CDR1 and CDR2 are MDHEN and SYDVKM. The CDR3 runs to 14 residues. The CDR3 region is CASSSLTGNYGYTF. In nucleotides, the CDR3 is TGTGCCAGCAGTTCCCTCACAGGGAACTATGGCTACACCTTC.

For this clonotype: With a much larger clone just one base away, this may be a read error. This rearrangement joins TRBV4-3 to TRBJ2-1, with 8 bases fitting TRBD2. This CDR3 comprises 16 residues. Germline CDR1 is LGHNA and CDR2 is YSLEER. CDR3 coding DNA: TGCGCCAGCTGCCAAGATTTAACTAGCGGTTACAATGAGCAGTTCTTC. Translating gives CASCQDLTSGYNEQFF.

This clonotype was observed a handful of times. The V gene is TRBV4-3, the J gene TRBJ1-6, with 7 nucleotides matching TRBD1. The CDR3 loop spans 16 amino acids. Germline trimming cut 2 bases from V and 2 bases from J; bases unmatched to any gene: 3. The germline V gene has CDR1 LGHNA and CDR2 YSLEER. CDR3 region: CASSQKGAAYNSPLHF. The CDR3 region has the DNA TGCGCCAGCAGCCAAAAGGGGGCGGCCTATAATTCACCCCTCCACTTT.

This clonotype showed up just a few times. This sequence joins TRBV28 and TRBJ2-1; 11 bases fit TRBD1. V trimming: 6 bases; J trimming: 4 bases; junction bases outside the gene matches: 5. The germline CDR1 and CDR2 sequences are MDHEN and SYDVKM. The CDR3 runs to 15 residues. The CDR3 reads CASRWTGGEYNEQFF. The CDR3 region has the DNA TGTGCCAGCAGATGGACAGGGGGCGAGTACAATGAGCAGTTCTTC.

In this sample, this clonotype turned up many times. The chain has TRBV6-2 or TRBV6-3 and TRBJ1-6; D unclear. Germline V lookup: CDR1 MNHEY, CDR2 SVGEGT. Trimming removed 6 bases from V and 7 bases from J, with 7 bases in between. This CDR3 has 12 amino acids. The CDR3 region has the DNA TGTGCCAGCAGCCCCTGGAATTCACCCCTCCACTTT. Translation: CASSPWNSPLHF.

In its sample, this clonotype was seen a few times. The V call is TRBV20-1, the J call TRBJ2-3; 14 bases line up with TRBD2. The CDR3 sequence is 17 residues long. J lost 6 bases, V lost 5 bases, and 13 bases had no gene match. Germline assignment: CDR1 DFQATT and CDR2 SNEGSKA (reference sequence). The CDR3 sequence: CSASGLAGGSVADTQYF. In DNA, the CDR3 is TGCAGTGCTTCTGGACTAGCGGGAGGTTCAGTGGCGGATACGCAGTATTTT.

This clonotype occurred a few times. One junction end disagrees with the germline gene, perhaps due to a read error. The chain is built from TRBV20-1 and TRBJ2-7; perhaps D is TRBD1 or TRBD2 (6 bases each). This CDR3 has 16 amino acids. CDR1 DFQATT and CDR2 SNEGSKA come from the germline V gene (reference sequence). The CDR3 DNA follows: TGCAGTGCATCGAAAGGGTCCGGCGGAGGGGGTTACGAGCGGTACTTC. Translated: CSASKGSGGGGYERYF.

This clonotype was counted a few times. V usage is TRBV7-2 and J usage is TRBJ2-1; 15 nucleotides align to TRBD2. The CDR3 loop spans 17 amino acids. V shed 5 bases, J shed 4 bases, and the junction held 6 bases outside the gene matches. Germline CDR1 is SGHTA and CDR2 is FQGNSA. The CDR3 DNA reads TGTGCCAGCAGCCGGACTAGCGGGGGGGGAATGTACAATGAGCAGTTCTTC. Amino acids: CASSRTSGGGMYNEQFF.

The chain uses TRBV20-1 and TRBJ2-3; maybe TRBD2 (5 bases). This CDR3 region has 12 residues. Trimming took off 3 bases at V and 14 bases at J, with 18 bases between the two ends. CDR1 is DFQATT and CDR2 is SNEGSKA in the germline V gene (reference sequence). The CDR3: CSAREIAPLSYF. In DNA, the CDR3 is TGCAGTGCTAGGGAAATAGCGCCCTTGTCGTATTTT.

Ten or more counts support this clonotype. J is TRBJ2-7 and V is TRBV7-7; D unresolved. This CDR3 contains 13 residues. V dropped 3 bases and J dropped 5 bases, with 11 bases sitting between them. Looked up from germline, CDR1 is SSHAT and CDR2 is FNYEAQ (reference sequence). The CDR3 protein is CASSLNSDHEQYF. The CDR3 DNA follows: TGTGCCAGCAGCTTGAACTCAGATCACGAGCAGTACTTC.

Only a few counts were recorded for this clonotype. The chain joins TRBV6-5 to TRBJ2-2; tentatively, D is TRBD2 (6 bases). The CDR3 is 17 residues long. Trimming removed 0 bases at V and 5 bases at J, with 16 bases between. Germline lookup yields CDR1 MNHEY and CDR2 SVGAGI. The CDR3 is CASSYSKRAGRTGELFF. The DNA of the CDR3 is TGTGCCAGCAGTTACTCGAAGCGGGCAGGCCGAACCGGGGAGCTGTTTTTT.

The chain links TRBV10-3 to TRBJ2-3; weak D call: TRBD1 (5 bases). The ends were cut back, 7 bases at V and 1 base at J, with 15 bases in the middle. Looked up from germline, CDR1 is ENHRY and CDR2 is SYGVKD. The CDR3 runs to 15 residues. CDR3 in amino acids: CAITRDRGRTDTQYF. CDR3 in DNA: TGTGCCATCACCAGGGATCGCGGACGCACAGATACGCAGTATTTT.

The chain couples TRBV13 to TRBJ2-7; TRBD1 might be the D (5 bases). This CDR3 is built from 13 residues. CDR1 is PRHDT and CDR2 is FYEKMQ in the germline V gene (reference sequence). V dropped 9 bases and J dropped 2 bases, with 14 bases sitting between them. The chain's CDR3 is CARSPRVPYEQYF. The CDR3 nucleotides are TGTGCCAGGAGCCCCAGGGTCCCCTACGAGCAGTACTTC.

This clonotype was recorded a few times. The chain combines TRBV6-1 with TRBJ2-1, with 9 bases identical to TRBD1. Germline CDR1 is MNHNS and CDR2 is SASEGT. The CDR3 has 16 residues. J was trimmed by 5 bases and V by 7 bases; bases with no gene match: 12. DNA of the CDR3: TGTGCCAGCAATAAACCGGGACAGGGACGGGACAATGAGCAGTTCTTC. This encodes CASNKPGQGRDNEQFF.

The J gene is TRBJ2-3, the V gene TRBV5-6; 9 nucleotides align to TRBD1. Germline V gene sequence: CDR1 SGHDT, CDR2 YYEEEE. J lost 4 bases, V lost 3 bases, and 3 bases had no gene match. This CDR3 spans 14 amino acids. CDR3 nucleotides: TGTGCCAGCAGCTCGGACAGGGGTTCAGATACGCAGTATTTT. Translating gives CASSSDRGSDTQYF. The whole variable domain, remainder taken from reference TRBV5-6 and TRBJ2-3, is DAGVTQSPTHLIKTRGQQVTLRCSPKSGHDTVSWYQQALGQGPQFIFQYYEEEERQRGNFPDRFSGHQFPNYSSELNVNALLLGDSALYLCASSSDRGSDTQYFGPGTRLTVL.

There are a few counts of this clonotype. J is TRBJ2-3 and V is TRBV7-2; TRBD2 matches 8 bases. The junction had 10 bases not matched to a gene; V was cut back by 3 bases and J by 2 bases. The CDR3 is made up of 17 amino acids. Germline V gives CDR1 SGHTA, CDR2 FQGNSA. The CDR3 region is CASSLSFQRGTTDTQYF. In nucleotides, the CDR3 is TGTGCCAGCAGCTTGTCTTTTCAGCGGGGGACCACAGATACGCAGTATTTT.

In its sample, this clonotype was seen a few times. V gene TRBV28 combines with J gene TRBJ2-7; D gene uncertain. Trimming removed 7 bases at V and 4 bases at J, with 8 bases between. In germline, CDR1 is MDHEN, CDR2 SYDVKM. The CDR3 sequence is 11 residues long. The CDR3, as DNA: TGTGCCAGCACCTCACCTTACGAGCAGTACTTC. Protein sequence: CASTSPYEQYF.

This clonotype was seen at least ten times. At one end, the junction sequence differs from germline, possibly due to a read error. CDR3 region: CASSLVGGRSYEQYF. The CDR3, as DNA: TGCGCCAGCAGCTTGGTTGGCGGGAGGTCCTACGAGCAGTACTTC. This chain uses TRBV7-2 with TRBJ2-7, with 8 bases aligning to TRBD2. The CDR3 length is 15 residues. Germline-derived CDR1 and CDR2 are SGHTA and FQGNSA.

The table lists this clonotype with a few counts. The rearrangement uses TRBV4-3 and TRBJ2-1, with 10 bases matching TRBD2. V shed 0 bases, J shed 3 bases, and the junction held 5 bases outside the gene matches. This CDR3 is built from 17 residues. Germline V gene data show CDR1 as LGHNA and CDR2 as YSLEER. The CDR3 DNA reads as TGCGCCAGCAGCCAAGATTGGGCTAGCGGGGGCTACAATGAGCAGTTCTTC. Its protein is CASSQDWASGGYNEQFF.